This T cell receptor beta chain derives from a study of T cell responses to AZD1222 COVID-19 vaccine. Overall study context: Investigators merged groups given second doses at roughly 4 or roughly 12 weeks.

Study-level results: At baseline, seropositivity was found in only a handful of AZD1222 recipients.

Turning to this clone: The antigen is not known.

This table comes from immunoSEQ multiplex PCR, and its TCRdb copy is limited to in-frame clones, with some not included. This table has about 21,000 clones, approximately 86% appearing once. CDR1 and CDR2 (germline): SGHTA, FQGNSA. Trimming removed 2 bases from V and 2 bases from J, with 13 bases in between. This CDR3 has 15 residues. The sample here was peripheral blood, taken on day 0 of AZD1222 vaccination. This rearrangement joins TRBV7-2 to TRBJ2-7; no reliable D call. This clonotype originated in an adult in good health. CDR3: CASSLFLGGTYEQYF. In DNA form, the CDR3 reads TGTGCCAGCAGCTTATTTTTGGGCGGTACCTACGAGCAGTACTTC.